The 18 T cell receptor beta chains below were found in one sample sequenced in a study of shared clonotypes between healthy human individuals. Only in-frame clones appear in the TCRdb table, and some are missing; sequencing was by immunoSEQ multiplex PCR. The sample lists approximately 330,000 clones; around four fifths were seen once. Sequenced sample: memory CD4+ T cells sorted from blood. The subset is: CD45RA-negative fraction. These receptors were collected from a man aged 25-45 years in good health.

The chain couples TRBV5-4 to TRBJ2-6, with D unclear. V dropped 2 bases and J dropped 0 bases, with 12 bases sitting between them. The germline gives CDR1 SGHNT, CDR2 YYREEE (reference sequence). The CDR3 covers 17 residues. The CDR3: CASSFRNPSSGANVLTF. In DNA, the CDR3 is TGTGCCAGCAGCTTCAGGAACCCGAGCTCTGGGGCCAACGTCCTGACTTTC. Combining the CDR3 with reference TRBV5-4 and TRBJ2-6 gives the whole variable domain ETGVTQSPTHLIKTRGQQVTLRCSSQSGHNTVSWYQQALGQGPQFIFQYYREEENGRGNFPPRFSGLQFPNYSSELNVNALELDDSALYLCASSFRNPSSGANVLTFGAGSRLTVL.

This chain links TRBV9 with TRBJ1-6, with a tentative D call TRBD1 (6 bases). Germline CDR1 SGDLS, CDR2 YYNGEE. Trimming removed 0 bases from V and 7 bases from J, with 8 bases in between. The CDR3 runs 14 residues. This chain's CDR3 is CASSVGQENSPLHF. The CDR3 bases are TGTGCCAGCAGCGTAGGACAGGAGAATTCACCCCTCCACTTT.

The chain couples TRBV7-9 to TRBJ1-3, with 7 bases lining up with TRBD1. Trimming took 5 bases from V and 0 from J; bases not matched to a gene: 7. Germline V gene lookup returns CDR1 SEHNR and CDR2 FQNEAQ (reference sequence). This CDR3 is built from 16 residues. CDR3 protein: CASSPDRTNSGNTIYF. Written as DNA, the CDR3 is TGTGCCAGCAGCCCGGACAGGACCAACTCTGGAAACACCATATATTTT.

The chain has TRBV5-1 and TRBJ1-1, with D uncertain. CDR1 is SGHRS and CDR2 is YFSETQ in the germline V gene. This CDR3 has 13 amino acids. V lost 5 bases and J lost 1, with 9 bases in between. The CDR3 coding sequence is TGCGCCAGCAGGAATGGGCAGAACACTGAAGCTTTCTTT. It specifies CASRNGQNTEAFF.

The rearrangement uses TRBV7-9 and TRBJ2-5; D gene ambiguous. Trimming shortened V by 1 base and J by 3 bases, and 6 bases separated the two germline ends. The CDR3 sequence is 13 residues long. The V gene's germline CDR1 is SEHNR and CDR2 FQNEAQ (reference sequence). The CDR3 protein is CASSLVPKETQYF. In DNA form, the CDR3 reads TGTGCCAGCAGCTTAGTGCCCAAAGAGACCCAGTACTTC.

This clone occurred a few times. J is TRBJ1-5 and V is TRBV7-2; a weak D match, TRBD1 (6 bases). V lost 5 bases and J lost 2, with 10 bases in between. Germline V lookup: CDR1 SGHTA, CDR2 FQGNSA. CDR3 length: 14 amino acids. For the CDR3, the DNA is TGTGCCAGCAGCAGCACAGGGCGCAATCAGCCCCAGCATTTT. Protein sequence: CASSSTGRNQPQHF.

The DNA for the CDR3 is TGTGCCAGTAGTATGGGGCAGCTTCAGTACTTC. It is translated as CASSMGQLQYF. V usage is TRBV19 and J usage is TRBJ2-7, with TRBD1 as a possible D gene (5 bases). V was cut by 3 bases and J by 10 bases, with 10 bases left in between. CDR3 length: 11 amino acids. Germline assignment: CDR1 LNHDA and CDR2 SQIVND (reference sequence).

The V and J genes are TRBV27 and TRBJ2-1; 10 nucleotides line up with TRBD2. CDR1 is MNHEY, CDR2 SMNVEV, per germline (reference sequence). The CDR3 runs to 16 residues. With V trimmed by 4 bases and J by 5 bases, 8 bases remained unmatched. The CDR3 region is CASSSYSSGSHNEQFF. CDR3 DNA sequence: TGTGCCAGCAGTTCCTACTCTAGCGGGAGTCACAATGAGCAGTTCTTC.

CDR3 DNA: TGTGCCAGCAGCCTAGCCGGGACGGCGAACACCGGGGAGCTGTTTTTT. Translated: CASSLAGTANTGELFF. The chain recombines TRBV11-2 with TRBJ2-2; D possibly uses TRBD1 or TRBD2 (5 bases each). In germline, CDR1 is SGHAT, CDR2 FQNNGV. V was cut by 5 bases and J by 0 bases, with 13 bases left in between. This CDR3 is built from 16 residues.

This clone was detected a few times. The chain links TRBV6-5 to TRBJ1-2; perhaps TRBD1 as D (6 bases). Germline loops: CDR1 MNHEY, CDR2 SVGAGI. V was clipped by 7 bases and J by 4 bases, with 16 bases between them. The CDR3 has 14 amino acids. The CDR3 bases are TGTGCCAGCACCCGTGGACAGAGTCCCTATGGCTACACCTTC. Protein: CASTRGQSPYGYTF.

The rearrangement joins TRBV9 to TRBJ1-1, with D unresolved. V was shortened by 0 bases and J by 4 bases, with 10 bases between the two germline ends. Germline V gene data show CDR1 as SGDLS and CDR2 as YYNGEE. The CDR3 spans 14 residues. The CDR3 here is CASSVEGVSTEAFF. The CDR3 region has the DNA TGTGCCAGCAGCGTAGAGGGTGTTAGCACTGAAGCTTTCTTT.

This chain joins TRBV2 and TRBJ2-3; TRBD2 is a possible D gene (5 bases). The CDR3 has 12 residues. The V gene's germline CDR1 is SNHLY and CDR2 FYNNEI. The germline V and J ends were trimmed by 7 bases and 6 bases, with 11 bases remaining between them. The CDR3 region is CASTGLGDTQYF. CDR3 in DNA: TGTGCCAGCACAGGACTGGGCGATACGCAGTATTTT.

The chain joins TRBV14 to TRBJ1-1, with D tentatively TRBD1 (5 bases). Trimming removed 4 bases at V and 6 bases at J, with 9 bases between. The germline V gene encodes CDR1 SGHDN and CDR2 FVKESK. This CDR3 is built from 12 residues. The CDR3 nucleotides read TGTGCCAGCAGCCGGGGGAATTCTGAAGCTTTCTTT. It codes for CASSRGNSEAFF. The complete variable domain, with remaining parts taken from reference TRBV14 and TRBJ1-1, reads EAGVTQFPSHSVIEKGQTVTLRCDPISGHDNLYWYRRVMGKEIKFLLHFVKESKQDESGMPNNRFLAERTGGTYSTLKVQPAELEDSGVYFCASSRGNSEAFFGQGTRLTVV.

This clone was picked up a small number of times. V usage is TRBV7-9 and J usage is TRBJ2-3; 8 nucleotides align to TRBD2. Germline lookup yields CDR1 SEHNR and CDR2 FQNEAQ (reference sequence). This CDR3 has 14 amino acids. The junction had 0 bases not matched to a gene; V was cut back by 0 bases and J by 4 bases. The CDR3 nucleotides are TGTGCCAGCAGCTTAGCAGCGGGGGCAGATACGCAGTATTTT. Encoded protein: CASSLAAGADTQYF.

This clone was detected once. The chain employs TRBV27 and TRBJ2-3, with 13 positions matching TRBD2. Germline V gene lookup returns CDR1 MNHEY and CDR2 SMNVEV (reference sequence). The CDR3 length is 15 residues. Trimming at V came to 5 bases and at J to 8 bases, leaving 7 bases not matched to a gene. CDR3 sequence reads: CASSLGLAGAGTQYF. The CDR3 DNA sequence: TGTGCCAGCAGTCTTGGACTAGCGGGAGCGGGTACGCAGTATTTT.

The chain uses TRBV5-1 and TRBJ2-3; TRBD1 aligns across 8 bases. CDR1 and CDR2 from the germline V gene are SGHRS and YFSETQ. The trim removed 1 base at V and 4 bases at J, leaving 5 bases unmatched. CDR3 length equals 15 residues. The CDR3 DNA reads TGCGCCAGCAGCTTGAGGACAGGGTGGGCAGATACGCAGTATTTT. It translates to CASSLRTGWADTQYF.

The CDR3 reads CASSKRTGDSFTQPQHF. DNA of the CDR3: TGTGCCAGTAGTAAACGAACAGGGGACAGTTTTACCCAGCCCCAGCATTTT. The chain is built from TRBV19 and TRBJ1-5; 7 bases are a match to TRBD1. The CDR3 is 17 amino acids. The V and J ends lost 4 bases and 7 bases, in that order; junction bases with no gene match: 16. CDR1 is LNHDA, CDR2 SQIVND, per germline (reference sequence).

DNA for the CDR3: TGTGCCAGCAGCTTACAATCGGCCAGGATGGATGAGCAGTTCTTC. This gives the protein CASSLQSARMDEQFF. The rearrangement links TRBV7-7 to TRBJ2-1; no clear D gene. The germline V gene has CDR1 SSHAT and CDR2 FNYEAQ (reference sequence). V lost 2 bases to trimming and J lost 8 bases, with 16 bases between them. This CDR3 has 15 residues. The full variable domain, completed using reference TRBV7-7 and TRBJ2-1, is GAGVSQSPRYKVTKRGQDVTLRCDPISSHATLYWYQQALGQGPEFLTYFNYEAQPDKSGLPSDRFSAERPEGSISTLTIQRTEQRDSAMYRCASSLQSARMDEQFFGPGTRLTVL.